The 2 T cell receptor beta chains presented below share a single source sample, sequenced in a study of T-cell reconstitution after alpha-beta-depleted transplantation in children. Library preparation (for TCRbeta) was performed with unique molecular identifiers. TCRdb re-derived calls from the PCR reads in MiXCR, one entry per CDR3 protein. The sample contains some 600,000 distinct CDR3 sequences, roughly 13% of which appear only once. Material: PBMCs, mostly from graft donor cells, obtained 360 days after TCRalphabeta/CD19-depleted stem cell transplant. The source of these receptors is a male patient between 5 and 17 years old who had a stem cell transplant for acute myeloid leukemia, so the T cells may come from the graft donor.

V gene TRBV29-1 combines with J gene TRBJ1-5; possibly TRBD1 for D (5 bases). Germline CDR1 and CDR2: SQVTM and ANQGSEA. The V end lost 2 bases, the J end lost 4 bases, and 12 bases lay between the germline ends. The CDR3 consists of 14 residues. The CDR3 nucleotides are TGCAGCGTTGAAACTGGGCAGGGTAATCAGCCCCAGCATTTT. Protein sequence: CSVETGQGNQPQHF.

The rearrangement joins TRBV4-3 to TRBJ2-7; 7 bases are shared with TRBD2. V shed 3 bases and J 4 bases; nucleotides not matched to a gene: 6. Looked up from germline, CDR1 is LGHNA and CDR2 is YSLEER. The CDR3 extends over 14 amino acids. CDR3 DNA: TGCGCCAGCAGCCAGGGGGGGTCGGTGTACGAGCAGTACTTC. As protein: CASSQGGSVYEQYF.